This TCR beta chain was identified in a study of cytomegalovirus exposure and HLA in healthy donors. Study-level information: A preliminary data release comprised roughly 80 million unique TCRs obtained from HLA-typed donors. Study conclusions and caveats: According to a later analysis, donors in an Asian-associated ancestry cluster reportedly had fewer N-insertions than the 666-donor mean. Indistinguishable V segments, including TRBV6-2 and TRBV6-3, were excluded. The authors enumerated 164 TCR beta chains as linked to cytomegalovirus.

The PCR had 60 Vbeta and 13 Jbeta primers. Sequencing used immunoSEQ multiplex PCR; TCRdb keeps in-frame clones, though not all of them. The table records approximately 88,000 clones, approximately 80% of them present only once. About this clone: No antigen is known for it.

With V trimmed by 5 bases and J by 4 bases, 7 bases remained unmatched. Germline CDR1 and CDR2: SGHTA and FQGNSA. This CDR3 is built from 14 residues. Sequencing input: PBMCs. The genes are TRBV7-2 and TRBJ2-5; TRBD1 matches 7 bases. The origin of this receptor is a man in his thirties or forties in good health and CMV-seronegative. The CDR3 nucleotides are TGTGCCAGCAGCCCACGGACAGGAGGAGAGACCCAGTACTTC. Amino acid sequence: CASSPRTGGETQYF. Combining the CDR3 with reference TRBV7-2 and TRBJ2-5 gives the whole variable domain GAGVSQSPSNKVTEKGKDVELRCDPISGHTALYWYRQSLGQGLEFLIYFQGNSAPDKSGLPSDRFSAERTGGSVSTLTIQRTQQEDSAVYLCASSPRTGGETQYFGPGTRLLVL.